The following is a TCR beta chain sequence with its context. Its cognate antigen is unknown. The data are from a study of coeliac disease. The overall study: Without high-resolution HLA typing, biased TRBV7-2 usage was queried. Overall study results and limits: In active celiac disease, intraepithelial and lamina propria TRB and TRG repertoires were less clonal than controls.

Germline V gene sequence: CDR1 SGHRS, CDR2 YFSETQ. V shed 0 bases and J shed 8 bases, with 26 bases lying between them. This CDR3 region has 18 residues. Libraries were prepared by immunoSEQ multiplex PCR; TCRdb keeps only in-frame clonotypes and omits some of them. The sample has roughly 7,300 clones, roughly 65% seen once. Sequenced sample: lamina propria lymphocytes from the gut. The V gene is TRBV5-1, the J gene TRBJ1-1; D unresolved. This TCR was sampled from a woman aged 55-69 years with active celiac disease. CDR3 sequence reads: CASSLAALGKRIHWEAFF. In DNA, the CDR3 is TGCGCCAGCAGCTTGGCGGCCCTCGGGAAGCGGATACACTGGGAAGCTTTCTTT.